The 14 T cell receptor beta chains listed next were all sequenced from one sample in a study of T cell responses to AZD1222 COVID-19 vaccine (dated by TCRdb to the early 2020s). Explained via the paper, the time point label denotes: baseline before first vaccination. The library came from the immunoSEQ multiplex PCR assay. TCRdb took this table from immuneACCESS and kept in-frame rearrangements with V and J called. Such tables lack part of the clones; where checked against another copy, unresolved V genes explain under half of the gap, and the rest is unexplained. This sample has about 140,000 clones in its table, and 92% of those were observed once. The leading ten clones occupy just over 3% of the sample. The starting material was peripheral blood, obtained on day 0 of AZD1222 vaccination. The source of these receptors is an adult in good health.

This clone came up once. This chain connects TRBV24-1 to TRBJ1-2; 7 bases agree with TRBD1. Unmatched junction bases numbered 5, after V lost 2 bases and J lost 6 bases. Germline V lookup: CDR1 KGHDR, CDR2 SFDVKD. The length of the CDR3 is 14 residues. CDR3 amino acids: CATSDSPGTDGYTF. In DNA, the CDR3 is TGTGCCACCAGTGATTCCCCCGGGACAGATGGCTACACCTTC.

Here the CDR3 reads CASSSDPGYYQPQHF. The CDR3 DNA reads TGTGCCAGCTCATCGGACCCTGGCTACTATCAGCCCCAGCATTTT. The J gene is TRBJ1-5, the V gene TRBV18; the D is unclear. The V gene lost 5 bases and the J gene lost 5 bases, with 16 bases spanning the gap. Germline CDR1 reads KGHSH; CDR2 reads LQKENI. This CDR3 has 15 residues.

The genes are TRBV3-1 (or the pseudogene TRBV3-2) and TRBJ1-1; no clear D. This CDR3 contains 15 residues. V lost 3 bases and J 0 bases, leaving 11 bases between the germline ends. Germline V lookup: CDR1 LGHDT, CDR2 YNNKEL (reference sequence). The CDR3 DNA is TGTGCCAGCAGCCACACGGACGGTATGAACACTGAAGCTTTCTTT. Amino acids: CASSHTDGMNTEAFF.

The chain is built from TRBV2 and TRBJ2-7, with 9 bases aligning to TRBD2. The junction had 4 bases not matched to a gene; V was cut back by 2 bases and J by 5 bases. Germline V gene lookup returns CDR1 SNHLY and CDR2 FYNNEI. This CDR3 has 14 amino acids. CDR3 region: CASSELVAGDEQYF. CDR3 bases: TGTGCCAGCAGTGAACTGGTAGCGGGAGACGAGCAGTACTTC.

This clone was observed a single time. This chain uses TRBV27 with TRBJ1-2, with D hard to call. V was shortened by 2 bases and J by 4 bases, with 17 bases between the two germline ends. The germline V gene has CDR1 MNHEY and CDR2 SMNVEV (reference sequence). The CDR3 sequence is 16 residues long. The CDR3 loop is CASSLPQLSGLYGYTF. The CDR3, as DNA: TGTGCCAGCAGTTTACCGCAGCTATCGGGCCTCTATGGCTACACCTTC.

For the CDR3, the DNA is TGTGCCAGCCGCATCGGGGATTGGACTGAAGCTTTCTTT. This gives the protein CASRIGDWTEAFF. The rearrangement joins TRBV6-5 to TRBJ1-1; D is unclear. The germline gives CDR1 MNHEY, CDR2 SVGAGI. Trimming shortened V by 8 bases and J by 5 bases, and 15 bases separated the two germline ends. This CDR3 comprises 13 residues.

In nucleotides, the CDR3 is TGTGCCAGCAGCTTTTCCGCAAACAGTTTCAGAGCCAAAAACATTCAGTACTTC. Protein: CASSFSANSFRAKNIQYF. The rearrangement links TRBV7-2 to TRBJ2-4; D is uncertain. The CDR3 length is 18 residues. Trimming pared 3 bases from V and 0 bases from J, leaving 18 bases between. CDR1 and CDR2 (germline): SGHTA, FQGNSA.

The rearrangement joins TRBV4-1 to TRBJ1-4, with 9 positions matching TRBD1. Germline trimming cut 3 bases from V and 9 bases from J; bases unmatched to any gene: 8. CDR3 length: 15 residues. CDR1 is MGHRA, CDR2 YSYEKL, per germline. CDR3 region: CASSQMTGGVQKLFF. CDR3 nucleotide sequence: TGCGCCAGCAGCCAGATGACAGGGGGAGTTCAAAAACTGTTTTTT.

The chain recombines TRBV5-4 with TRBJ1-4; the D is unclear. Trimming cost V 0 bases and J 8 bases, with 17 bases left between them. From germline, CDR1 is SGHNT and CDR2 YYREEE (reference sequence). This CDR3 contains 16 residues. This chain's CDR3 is CASSLGRWQVGEKLFF. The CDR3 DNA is TGTGCCAGCAGCTTGGGTCGTTGGCAGGTTGGGGAAAAACTGTTTTTT.

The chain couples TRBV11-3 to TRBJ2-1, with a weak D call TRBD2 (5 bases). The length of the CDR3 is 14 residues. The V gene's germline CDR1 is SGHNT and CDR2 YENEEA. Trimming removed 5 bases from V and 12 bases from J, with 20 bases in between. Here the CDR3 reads CASSLLASSERQFF. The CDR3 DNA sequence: TGTGCCAGCAGCCTTCTAGCCTCCTCCGAGAGGCAGTTCTTC.

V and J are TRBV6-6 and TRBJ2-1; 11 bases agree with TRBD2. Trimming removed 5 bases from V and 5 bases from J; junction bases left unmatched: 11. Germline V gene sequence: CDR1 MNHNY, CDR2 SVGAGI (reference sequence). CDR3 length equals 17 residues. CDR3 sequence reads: CASSRLAGLYGDNEQFF. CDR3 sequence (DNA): TGTGCCAGCAGTCGACTAGCGGGGCTATACGGGGACAATGAGCAGTTCTTC.

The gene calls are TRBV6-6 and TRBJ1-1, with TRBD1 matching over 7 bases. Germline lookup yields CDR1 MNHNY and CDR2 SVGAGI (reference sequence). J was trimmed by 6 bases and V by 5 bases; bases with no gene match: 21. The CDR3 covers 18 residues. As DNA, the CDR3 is TGTGCCAGCAGTCCCTCAGGGACAGCCATCCTGAGGGTGCCTGAAGCTTTCTTT. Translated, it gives CASSPSGTAILRVPEAFF.

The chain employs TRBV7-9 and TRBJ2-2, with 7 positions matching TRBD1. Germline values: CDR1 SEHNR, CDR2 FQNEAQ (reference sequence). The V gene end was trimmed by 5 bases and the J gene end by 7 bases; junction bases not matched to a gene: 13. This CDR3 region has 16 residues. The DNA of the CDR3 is TGTGCCAGCAGCCCACCCATCAACCGGGACAGCGGGGAGCTGTTTTTT. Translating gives CASSPPINRDSGELFF. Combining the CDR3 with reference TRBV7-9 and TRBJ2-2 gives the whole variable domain DTGVSQNPRHKITKRGQNVTFRCDPISEHNRLYWYRQTLGQGPEFLTYFQNEAQLEKSRLLSDRFSAERPKGSFSTLEIQRTEQGDSAMYLCASSPPINRDSGELFFGEGSRLTVL.

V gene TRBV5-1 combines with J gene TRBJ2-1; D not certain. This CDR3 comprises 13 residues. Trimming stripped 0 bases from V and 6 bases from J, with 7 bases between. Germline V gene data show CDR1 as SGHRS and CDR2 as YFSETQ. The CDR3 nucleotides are TGCGCCAGCAGCTTGGAACTATTCAATGAGCAGTTCTTC. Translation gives CASSLELFNEQFF.